This TCR beta chain was documented in a study of blood T cell repertoires in COVID-19. Trimming took off 0 bases at V and 0 bases at J, with 10 bases between the two ends. Germline V lookup: CDR1 SGHDT, CDR2 YYEEEE. The CDR3 has 16 residues. Clones were sequenced by immunoSEQ multiplex PCR, and TCRdb holds only the in-frame ones, with some missing. The sample gives 130,000 or so clones, more than 70% of which show up once; 1.4% to 1.5% is in the top ten. Specimen: peripheral blood. The receptor's source is a man in his sixties with acute or convalescent COVID-19. The chain carries TRBV5-6 and TRBJ1-3, with D perhaps matching TRBD1 (6 bases). The CDR3 sequence: CASSLVGTPSGNTIYF. The CDR3 DNA reads as TGTGCCAGCAGCTTGGTTGGGACACCCTCTGGAAACACCATATATTTT.